Below are 29 T cell receptor beta chains sequenced from a single sample in a study of shared clonotypes between healthy human individuals. Sequencing was performed with immunoSEQ multiplex PCR; in TCRdb, only in-frame clones are kept and a portion is missing. The sample consists of about 2 million clones, approximately 95% of them appearing once. Naive CD8 isolation took CD45RO-negative cells positively selected for CCR7 and excluded terminally differentiated effector memory CD45RA+ cells. The sequenced sample was naive CD8+ T cells sorted from blood. These receptors came from a man between 18 and 29 years old in good health.

The J gene is TRBJ2-5, the V gene TRBV13, with 7 bases that match TRBD1. This CDR3 comprises 14 residues. The germline V gene encodes CDR1 PRHDT and CDR2 FYEKMQ (reference sequence). Losses at the gene ends were 0 bases for V and 5 bases for J; bases not matched to a gene: 3. CDR3 sequence (DNA): TGTGCCAGCAGCTTAGGGGGCAGGGGGGAGACCCAGTACTTC. Amino acid sequence: CASSLGGRGETQYF.

The CDR3 nucleotides are TGTGCCAGCAGCTGGACCAGCTCATCCTACGAGCAGTACTTC. Its protein is CASSWTSSSYEQYF. The rearrangement links TRBV7-9 to TRBJ2-7, with D uncertain. The CDR3 spans 14 residues. CDR1 and CDR2 from the germline V gene are SEHNR and FQNEAQ (reference sequence). Trimming shortened V by 4 bases and J by 1 base, and 11 bases separated the two germline ends. The full variable domain, in which reference TRBV7-9 and TRBJ2-7 provide the parts outside the CDR3, is DTGVSQNPRHKITKRGQNVTFRCDPISEHNRLYWYRQTLGQGPEFLTYFQNEAQLEKSRLLSDRFSAERPKGSFSTLEIQRTEQGDSAMYLCASSWTSSSYEQYFGPGTRLTVT.

V usage is TRBV4-1 and J usage is TRBJ2-7, with D possibly TRBD1 on 6 matching bases. V was cut by 1 base and J by 3 bases, with 13 bases left in between. Germline V gene lookup returns CDR1 MGHRA and CDR2 YSYEKL. The CDR3 covers 15 residues. This CDR3 reads CASSQANTGNYEQYF. The CDR3 DNA reads as TGCGCCAGCAGCCAAGCCAACACAGGGAACTACGAGCAGTACTTC.

The genes are TRBV6-6 and TRBJ1-2; possibly TRBD1 for D (5 bases). Germline CDR1 MNHNY, CDR2 SVGAGI (reference sequence). CDR3 length: 12 residues. V was clipped by 7 bases and J by 4 bases, with 10 bases between them. In DNA form, the CDR3 reads TGTGCCAGCACCCAGGGTGGCTATGGCTACACCTTC. Its protein product is CASTQGGYGYTF.

This rearrangement joins TRBV27 to TRBJ1-2; D gene uncertain. The germline CDR1 and CDR2 sequences are MNHEY and SMNVEV (reference sequence). The CDR3 extends over 16 amino acids. Trimming pared 5 bases from V and 1 base from J, leaving 17 bases between. The CDR3 DNA is TGTGCCAGCAGTCCGGAGGCCGGGCAGTTTAACTATGGCTACACCTTC. It specifies CASSPEAGQFNYGYTF.

The table lists this clone with a few counts. This chain connects TRBV19 to TRBJ2-7; no clear D. The CDR3 sequence is 15 residues long. Germline V gene lookup returns CDR1 LNHDA and CDR2 SQIVND (reference sequence). Trimming pared 5 bases from V and 3 bases from J, leaving 17 bases between. CDR3 amino acids: CASSPTVASSYEQYF. The DNA for the CDR3 is TGTGCCAGTAGTCCGACTGTGGCTAGTAGCTACGAGCAGTACTTC.

On this clone: Distinct nucleotide sequences in the sample also encode this CDR3. V usage is TRBV10-3 and J usage is TRBJ2-7; 10 nucleotides line up with TRBD1. Per germline, CDR1 ENHRY and CDR2 SYGVKD. V shed 5 bases and J 7 bases; nucleotides not matched to a gene: 5. The CDR3 length is 13 residues. CDR3 in amino acids: CAISPGQGYEQYF. DNA of the CDR3: TGTGCCATCAGTCCGGGACAGGGGTATGAGCAGTACTTC.

The rearrangement uses TRBV29-1 and TRBJ2-1; 7 bases map to TRBD2. Germline V CDR1 and CDR2: SQVTM, ANQGSEA. The CDR3 consists of 18 residues. V gave up 3 bases and J gave up 4 bases; unmatched junction bases: 18. DNA for the CDR3: TGCAGCGTTGAGGGGCACGCCACTACTACTAGCGTGTACAATGAGCAGTTCTTC. Protein sequence: CSVEGHATTTSVYNEQFF.

The chain links TRBV6-5 to TRBJ1-2, with a possible D match to TRBD1 (5 bases). CDR3 length: 13 residues. Germline lookup yields CDR1 MNHEY and CDR2 SVGAGI. The V end lost 2 bases, the J end lost 8 bases, and 12 bases lay between the germline ends. The CDR3 DNA follows: TGTGCCAGCAGTTACCCCGGACACGAAGGCTACACCTTC. It translates to CASSYPGHEGYTF.

This clone showed up just a few times. V usage is TRBV7-9 and J usage is TRBJ1-2, with D hard to call. Germline-derived CDR1 and CDR2 are SEHNR and FQNEAQ (reference sequence). This CDR3 has 11 residues. V lost 1 base and J 13 bases, leaving 10 bases between the germline ends. The CDR3 spells CASSLGQMGTF. The CDR3 DNA sequence: TGTGCCAGCAGCTTAGGGCAGATGGGCACCTTC. Supplemented by reference TRBV7-9 and TRBJ1-2, the full variable domain reads DTGVSQNPRHKITKRGQNVTFRCDPISEHNRLYWYRQTLGQGPEFLTYFQNEAQLEKSRLLSDRFSAERPKGSFSTLEIQRTEQGDSAMYLCASSLGQMGTFGSGTRLTVV.

The rearrangement links TRBV6-1 to TRBJ1-6, with 9 bases lining up with TRBD1. This CDR3 region has 14 residues. The ends lost 9 bases at V and 9 bases at J; junction bases unmatched: 9. Per the germline V gene, CDR1 is MNHNS and CDR2 is SASEGT. Here the CDR3 reads CASQATGGLSPLHF. In DNA form, the CDR3 reads TGTGCCAGTCAGGCGACAGGGGGTCTTTCACCCCTCCACTTT.

The genes are TRBV11-2 and TRBJ2-7, with D unresolved. Per germline, CDR1 SGHAT and CDR2 FQNNGV. The length of the CDR3 is 14 residues. Trimming took off 2 bases at V and 3 bases at J, with 11 bases between the two ends. CDR3 amino acids: CASSLSAGGYEQYF. Written as DNA, the CDR3 is TGTGCCAGCAGCTTAAGTGCAGGCGGCTACGAGCAGTACTTC.

This sequence joins TRBV29-1 and TRBJ2-2, with D perhaps TRBD1 (6 bases). Trimming removed 3 bases at V and 2 bases at J, with 13 bases between. Germline V gene data show CDR1 as SQVTM and CDR2 as ANQGSEA. This CDR3 spans 15 amino acids. The CDR3 region is CSVDQGIGNTGELFF. CDR3 coding DNA: TGCAGCGTTGATCAGGGGATAGGTAACACCGGGGAGCTGTTTTTT.

This clone has a handful of counts. Different DNA sequences within this sample yield the same CDR3. The CDR3 region is CASSPLGYEQYF. The CDR3 coding sequence is TGTGCCAGCTCCCCCCTTGGGTACGAGCAGTACTTC. The rearrangement links TRBV18 to TRBJ2-7; D is unclear. Germline CDR1 and CDR2: KGHSH and LQKENI. The CDR3 runs 12 residues. V lost 6 bases and J 4 bases, leaving 10 bases between the germline ends.

V and J are TRBV28 and TRBJ1-1; D uncertain. CDR3 length: 14 residues. The ends were cut back, 5 bases at V and 4 bases at J, with 14 bases in the middle. Germline V gives CDR1 MDHEN, CDR2 SYDVKM. The CDR3 DNA reads TGTGCCAGCAGTCTGCGGGTTGGGAGCACTGAAGCTTTCTTT. It specifies CASSLRVGSTEAFF. The full variable domain, its missing parts supplied by reference TRBV28 and TRBJ1-1, is DVKVTQSSRYLVKRTGEKVFLECVQDMDHENMFWYRQDPGLGLRLIYFSYDVKMKEKGDIPEGYSVSREKKERFSLILESASTNQTSMYLCASSLRVGSTEAFFGQGTRLTVV.

This CDR3 reads CASSASRDNNYGYTF. The CDR3 DNA reads TGTGCCAGCAGCGCCTCAAGGGACAATAACTATGGCTACACCTTC. The chain recombines TRBV9 with TRBJ1-2; TRBD1 might be the D (6 bases). V gave up 3 bases and J gave up 1 base, with 13 bases separating them. The CDR3 loop spans 15 amino acids. The germline CDR1 and CDR2 sequences are SGDLS and YYNGEE.

As regards this clone: Other DNA sequences in this specimen translate into the identical CDR3. The CDR3 DNA is TGTGCCAGCAGCTTGAGCGGTGAGCAGTTCTTC. Protein product: CASSLSGEQFF. The V and J genes are TRBV5-6 and TRBJ2-1, with a tentative D call TRBD2 (5 bases). Between the trimmed V and J ends, which lost 1 base and 9 bases, there was a span of 5 bases. The CDR3 totals 11 residues. The V gene's germline CDR1 is SGHDT and CDR2 YYEEEE.

Concerning this clone itself: Germline is not matched at one junction end, which may reflect a read error. V gene TRBV4-1 combines with J gene TRBJ1-2; tentatively, D is TRBD1 (5 bases). Germline values: CDR1 MGHRA, CDR2 YSYEKL. The CDR3 sequence is 12 residues long. CDR3 sequence: CASGQGAYGYTF. The CDR3 nucleotides are TGCGCCAGCGGCCAGGGTGCCTATGGCTACACCTTC.

This clone was seen once. The rearrangement uses TRBV30 and TRBJ2-2, with TRBD2 as a possible D gene (5 bases). Germline V lookup: CDR1 GTSNPN, CDR2 SVGIG (reference sequence). The CDR3 extends over 13 amino acids. V gave up 1 base and J gave up 7 bases, with 10 bases separating them. CDR3 in DNA: TGTGCCTGGAGTGAACTAGTTTTCGGGGAGCTGTTTTTT. Its translation is CAWSELVFGELFF.

The V gene is TRBV28, the J gene TRBJ1-1; the match to TRBD1 covers 7 bases. V was pared by 7 bases and J by 0 bases, with 5 bases of the junction left unmatched. CDR3 length: 14 amino acids. CDR1 is MDHEN and CDR2 is SYDVKM in the germline V gene. In DNA, the CDR3 is TGTGCCAGCATACCGGGACAGCTGAACACTGAAGCTTTCTTT. Amino acids: CASIPGQLNTEAFF.

The V call is TRBV6-5, the J call TRBJ2-7; no clear D gene. Germline V gene sequence: CDR1 MNHEY, CDR2 SVGAGI. The germline V and J ends were trimmed by 6 bases and 2 bases, with 11 bases remaining between them. The CDR3 contains 13 residues. CDR3 sequence: CASSTGVPYEQYF. For the CDR3, the DNA is TGTGCCAGCAGCACTGGGGTCCCCTACGAGCAGTACTTC.

This clone was observed a single time. This sequence joins TRBV7-9 and TRBJ1-5, with unresolved D. The CDR3 has 15 amino acids. Trimming left V 1 base short and J 2 bases short, with 9 bases between. Germline V gene data show CDR1 as SEHNR and CDR2 as FQNEAQ (reference sequence). The CDR3 is CASSLGPSGNQPQHF. The CDR3 bases are TGTGCCAGCAGCTTAGGGCCGTCTGGCAATCAGCCCCAGCATTTT. Drawing the rest from reference TRBV7-9 and TRBJ1-5, the complete variable domain is DTGVSQNPRHKITKRGQNVTFRCDPISEHNRLYWYRQTLGQGPEFLTYFQNEAQLEKSRLLSDRFSAERPKGSFSTLEIQRTEQGDSAMYLCASSLGPSGNQPQHFGDGTRLSIL.

The chain links TRBV19 to TRBJ2-7; possible D gene TRBD2, 5 bases. V shed 5 bases and J shed 1 base, with 9 bases lying between them. Germline values: CDR1 LNHDA, CDR2 SQIVND (reference sequence). The CDR3 is 13 residues long. This chain's CDR3 is CASSVGLSYEQYF. DNA for the CDR3: TGTGCCAGTAGTGTTGGACTTTCCTACGAGCAGTACTTC. The whole variable domain, remainder taken from reference TRBV19 and TRBJ2-7, is DGGITQSPKYLFRKEGQNVTLSCEQNLNHDAMYWYRQDPGQGLRLIYYSQIVNDFQKGDIAEGYSVSREKKESFPLTVTSAQKNPTAFYLCASSVGLSYEQYFGPGTRLTVT.

This clone was found once. The chain links TRBV6-6 to TRBJ2-7; TRBD2 matches 10 bases. After removal of 2 bases from V and 5 bases from J, the junction contained 9 bases not matched to a gene. This CDR3 region has 16 residues. The germline V gene encodes CDR1 MNHNY and CDR2 SVGAGI (reference sequence). The CDR3 protein is CASSYPSGSTPNEQYF. CDR3 in DNA: TGTGCCAGCAGTTACCCTAGCGGGAGTACCCCCAACGAGCAGTACTTC.

Note on this clone: Other DNA sequences in the same sample also yield this CDR3. V is TRBV9 and J is TRBJ2-3; D gene unclear. Germline assignment: CDR1 SGDLS and CDR2 YYNGEE. This CDR3 spans 12 amino acids. V dropped 0 bases and J dropped 3 bases, with 2 bases sitting between them. The CDR3 coding sequence is TGTGCCAGCAGCGTAGGTACAGATACGCAGTATTTT. Translating gives CASSVGTDTQYF.

The V and J genes are TRBV2 and TRBJ2-1; D call uncertain. Trimming shortened V by 7 bases and J by 0 bases, and 13 bases separated the two germline ends. CDR3 size: 15 residues. The germline V gene has CDR1 SNHLY and CDR2 FYNNEI. CDR3 sequence: CASTPDPSSYNEQFF. The DNA for the CDR3 is TGTGCCAGCACCCCGGACCCGAGCTCCTACAATGAGCAGTTCTTC.

The rearrangement uses TRBV7-8 and TRBJ1-5; unclear D gene. The germline gives CDR1 SGHVS, CDR2 FQNEAQ. Trimming removed 7 bases at V and 6 bases at J, with 16 bases between. The CDR3 is made up of 14 amino acids. The CDR3 region has the DNA TGTGCCAGCACCCTTGAAGGGTTCCTTCAGCCCCAGCATTTT. Encoded protein: CASTLEGFLQPQHF.

The chain carries TRBV30 and TRBJ2-7; TRBD2 might be the D (7 bases). This CDR3 has 14 amino acids. Trimming left V 0 bases short and J 2 bases short, with 11 bases between. Germline lookup yields CDR1 GTSNPN and CDR2 SVGIG (reference sequence). CDR3 in amino acids: CAWSVPGGTYEQYF. The CDR3, as DNA: TGTGCCTGGAGTGTACCGGGGGGCACCTACGAGCAGTACTTC.

A single count supports this clone. The chain joins TRBV6-5 to TRBJ2-3; perhaps D is TRBD1 or TRBD2 (5 bases each). CDR1 and CDR2 from the germline V gene are MNHEY and SVGAGI. V was shortened by 4 bases and J by 0 bases, with 11 bases between the two germline ends. The CDR3 length is 15 residues. CDR3 sequence reads: CASSLDGASTDTQYF. CDR3 in DNA: TGTGCCAGCAGTTTAGACGGGGCAAGCACAGATACGCAGTATTTT.